Presented here are 5 T cell receptor beta chains from one specimen sequenced in a study of early T cells in non-severe SARS-CoV-2 infection. Each CDR3 protein gets one entry after TCRdb re-called the 5' RACE reads with MiXCR. This table has around 46,000 distinct CDR3 sequences, 11% appearing once. The sequencing sample was made of whole blood. These receptors all stem from an adult who was a healthcare worker with PCR-confirmed SARS-CoV-2 infection or an uninfected control (not recorded which).

The J gene is TRBJ1-1, the V gene TRBV11-1; 7 positions agree with TRBD1. Unmatched junction bases numbered 7, after V lost 2 bases and J lost 10 bases. Germline CDR1 reads SGHAT; CDR2 reads FQDESV (reference sequence). CDR3 length: 13 amino acids. CDR3 DNA sequence: TGTGCCAGCAGCTTACGTACAGGGGCAGGAGCTTTCTTT. It specifies CASSLRTGAGAFF.

This clonotype was detected ten times or more. The chain has TRBV7-9 and TRBJ1-2; D remains unclear. V gave up 7 bases and J gave up 2 bases, with 14 bases separating them. CDR3 length: 14 residues. The germline gives CDR1 SEHNR, CDR2 FQNEAQ (reference sequence). The CDR3 reads CASTPGEENYGYTF. CDR3 sequence (DNA): TGTGCCAGCACCCCAGGAGAAGAGAACTATGGCTACACCTTC.

J is TRBJ1-2 and V is TRBV7-2; 7 nucleotides align to TRBD1. Per the germline V gene, CDR1 is SGHTA and CDR2 is FQGNSA. V dropped 7 bases and J dropped 4; count of bases not matched to a gene: 12. The CDR3 covers 15 residues. CDR3 sequence reads: CASISQRGRGYGYTF. For the CDR3, the DNA is TGTGCCAGCATTTCCCAAAGGGGGCGAGGCTATGGCTACACCTTC.

This clonotype was recorded a few times. V usage is TRBV12-3 or TRBV12-4 and J usage is TRBJ2-7; no firm D call. CDR3 size: 11 residues. The germline V and J ends were trimmed by 3 bases and 6 bases, with 6 bases remaining between them. CDR3 in DNA: TGTGCCAGCAGTTTCTCCGCCGAGCAGTACTTC. Amino acid sequence: CASSFSAEQYF.

In its sample, this clonotype was seen a few times. This chain connects TRBV5-4 to TRBJ2-1; a weak D match, TRBD1 (6 bases). The germline V gene encodes CDR1 SGHNT and CDR2 YYREEE (reference sequence). This CDR3 comprises 15 residues. V lost 4 bases, J lost 3 bases, and 14 bases lay in between. CDR3 in DNA: TGTGCCAGCAGCCACCCTCTGACAGGCTACAATGAGCAGTTCTTC. Amino acid sequence: CASSHPLTGYNEQFF.